The rows below give T cell receptor beta chains drawn from one sample of a study of T cells in Graves' hyperthyroidism and ophthalmopathy. TCRdb itself ran the multiplex PCR reads through MiXCR, one entry per CDR3 protein. The data show 250,000 to 400,000 distinct CDR3 sequences, roughly 13% seen once. The sequenced material came from blood. The receptors were gathered from a middle-aged woman with Graves' ophthalmopathy. CDR3s include the opening cysteine and the closing phenylalanine or tryptophan. The D gene is left open where the match is weak. Clone size, where shown, is once, few, many, or a class for clones that have expanded.

V	size	J	D	CDR3	DNA
TRBV20-1	-	TRBJ2-7	TRBD2	CSARKASGSYEQYF	TGCAGTGCTAGAAAGGCTAGCGGGAGTTACGAGCAGTACTTC
TRBV11-3	many	TRBJ2-1	-	CASSSRGVGNNEQFF	TGTGCCAGCAGCTCACGTGGGGTTGGAAACAATGAGCAGTTCTTC
TRBV29-1	-	TRBJ2-1	TRBD2	CSVEESPGLNNEQFF	TGCAGCGTTGAAGAGTCTCCGGGACTAAACAATGAGCAGTTCTTC
TRBV20-1	few	TRBJ2-7	-	CSAIGRQTDYEQYF	TGCAGTGCTATAGGCAGGCAAACAGACTACGAGCAGTACTTC
TRBV5-1	many	TRBJ1-2	TRBD1	CASNLGGQGNGYTF	TGCGCCAGCAACTTGGGGGGACAGGGAAATGGCTACACCTTC
TRBV11-2	many	TRBJ2-1	-	CASSLVRDYNEQFF	TGTGCCAGCAGCTTAGTCCGGGACTACAATGAGCAGTTCTTC
TRBV28	few	TRBJ2-2	TRBD1	CASSSRTGRTGELFF	TGTGCCAGCAGTTCCAGGACAGGCCGGACCGGGGAGCTGTTTTTT
TRBV28	many	TRBJ1-2	-	CASSAKETGYTF	TGTGCCAGCAGCGCCAAGGAGACTGGCTACACCTTC
TRBV27	once	TRBJ1-6	-	CASRNSYNSPLHF	TGTGCCAGCAGGAACTCCTATAATTCACCCCTCCACTTT
TRBV13	many	TRBJ1-2	-	CASSLGRTYGYTF	TGTGCCAGCAGCTTAGGCAGGACCTATGGCTACACCTTC
TRBV11-3	-	TRBJ2-2	-	CASSLVIGAATGELFF	TGTGCCAGCAGCTTAGTCATAGGGGCGGCGACCGGGGAGCTGTTTTTT
TRBV12-5	many	TRBJ2-1	TRBD1	CASGRDRAIEQFF	TGTGCTAGTGGCCGGGACAGGGCGATTGAGCAGTTCTTC
TRBV4-2	-	TRBJ2-1	TRBD2	CASSQRTSGGVYNEQFF	TGTGCCAGCAGCCAACGGACTAGCGGGGGAGTATACAATGAGCAGTTCTTC
TRBV6-5	-	TRBJ1-1	-	CASSYSHTWNTEAFF	TGTGCCAGCAGTTACTCCCACACTTGGAACACTGAAGCTTTCTTT
TRBV7-9	many	TRBJ2-5	-	CASSFGTPLETQYF	TGTGCCAGCAGCTTTGGGACTCCCCTGGAGACCCAGTACTTC
TRBV10-3	-	TRBJ1-4	-	CAISERQENEKLFF	TGTGCCATCAGTGAGAGGCAGGAAAATGAAAAACTGTTTTTT
TRBV6-2/TRBV6-3	many	TRBJ2-5	TRBD2	CASSFPGLAGGETQYF	TGTGCCAGCAGTTTCCCGGGACTAGCGGGAGGTGAGACCCAGTACTTC
TRBV7-2	-	TRBJ2-4	-	CASSLGSGYDIQYF	TGTGCCAGCAGCTTAGGTTCAGGGTATGACATTCAGTACTTC
TRBV11-2	many	TRBJ2-1	TRBD2	CASSLVPPTSVLNEQFF	TGTGCCAGCAGCTTAGTCCCCCCGACTAGCGTACTCAATGAGCAGTTCTTC
TRBV5-1	many	TRBJ1-3	-	CASSLGQRNTIYF	TGCGCCAGCAGCTTGGGTCAAAGGAACACCATATATTTT
TRBV2	many	TRBJ1-1	-	CASNPTETTEAFF	TGTGCCAGCAACCCGACAGAGACGACTGAAGCTTTCTTT
TRBV18	few	TRBJ1-2	-	CASSPTAASNYGYTF	TGTGCCAGCTCACCAACGGCCGCCTCTAACTATGGCTACACCTTC
TRBV6-1	many	TRBJ2-5	TRBD1	CASSYTPGQGETQYF	TGTGCCAGCAGTTATACCCCGGGACAGGGGGAGACCCAGTACTTC
TRBV9	few	TRBJ2-3	TRBD2	CASSPVTTAGGGTQYF	TGTGCCAGCAGCCCTGTCACCACAGCGGGAGGAGGTACGCAGTATTTT
TRBV20-1	-	TRBJ2-5	-	CSARDWSGPQETQYF	TGCAGTGCTAGAGATTGGTCCGGGCCCCAAGAGACCCAGTACTTC
TRBV7-6	-	TRBJ2-1	TRBD1	CASSSLADRVRNNEQFF	TGTGCCAGCAGCTCCCTGGCTGACAGGGTACGAAACAATGAGCAGTTCTTC
TRBV29-1	many	TRBJ2-7	-	CSVGWSQVGEQYF	TGCAGCGTGGGGTGGTCCCAGGTCGGGGAGCAGTACTTC
TRBV27	many	TRBJ1-2	-	CASSAGREVANYGYTF	TGTGCCAGCAGTGCCGGGAGGGAAGTAGCTAACTATGGCTACACCTTC
TRBV19	many	TRBJ1-6	-	CASSMRGNSPLHF	TGTGCCAGTAGTATGAGGGGGAATTCACCCCTCCACTTT
TRBV12-3/TRBV12-4	few	TRBJ2-2	-	CASSPHSRPAGELFF	TGTGCCAGCAGTCCCCATAGCAGGCCGGCCGGGGAGCTGTTTTTT
TRBV27	many	TRBJ1-1	-	CASSFGQLNTEAFF	TGTGCCAGCAGTTTTGGACAGCTGAACACTGAAGCTTTCTTT
TRBV30	many	TRBJ2-7	TRBD1	CAWGRQGANEQYF	TGTGCCTGGGGAAGACAGGGGGCAAACGAGCAGTACTTC